This T cell receptor beta chain comes out of a study of cytomegalovirus exposure and HLA in healthy donors. Study at large: The Caucasian-associated ancestry cluster contained about 80% of the approximately 430 genotyped donors.

Study findings and constraints: Three CMV-associated chains were confirmed in vitro to be specific for CMV antigens. TCR beta sequences numbering under 20,000 were associated with HLA alleles at 0.05 false discovery rate in a later analysis. In an earlier analysis, productive rearrangement rates for most beta V segments clustered near 87% or 30%.

Of note for this clone: Its antigen is undetermined.

Both 60 Vbeta primers and 13 Jbeta primers went into the PCR. Clones were read by immunoSEQ multiplex PCR, and TCRdb kept only the in-frame ones, dropping some. Seen here are about 170,000 clones, roughly 81% observed once, and the top ten hold approximately 2%. What was sequenced was PBMCs. The sequence derives from a young man in good health and CMV-seropositive.

CDR3 sequence: CASSFLNEKLFF. The CDR3 coding sequence is TGTGCCAGCAGCTTTCTTAATGAAAAACTGTTTTTT. This chain joins TRBV5-4 and TRBJ1-4; no firm D call. Germline CDR1 reads SGHNT; CDR2 reads YYREEE (reference sequence). The CDR3 sequence is 12 residues long. V was cut by 2 bases and J by 4 bases, with 3 bases left in between.